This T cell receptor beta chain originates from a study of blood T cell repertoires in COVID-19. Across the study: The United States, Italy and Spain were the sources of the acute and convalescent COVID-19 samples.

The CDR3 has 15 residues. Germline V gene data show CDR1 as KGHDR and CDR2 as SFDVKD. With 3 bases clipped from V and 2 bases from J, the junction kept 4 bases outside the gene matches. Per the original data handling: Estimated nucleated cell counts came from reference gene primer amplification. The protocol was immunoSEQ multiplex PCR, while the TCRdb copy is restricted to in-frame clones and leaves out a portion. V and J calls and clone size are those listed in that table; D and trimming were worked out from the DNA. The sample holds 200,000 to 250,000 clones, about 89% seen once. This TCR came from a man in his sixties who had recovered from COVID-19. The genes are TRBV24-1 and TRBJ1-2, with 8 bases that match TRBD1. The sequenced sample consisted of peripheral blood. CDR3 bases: TGTGCCACCAGTGATCACGGACAGGGAAACTATGGCTACACCTTC. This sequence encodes CATSDHGQGNYGYTF.